This T cell receptor beta chain was found in a study of post-analysis software for immune sequencing data. Looking at the study overall: Progressive-relapsing, secondary progressive and relapsing-remitting multiple sclerosis were among the disease courses included. Findings and caveats of the study: Significantly lower normalized Chao1 diversity was seen in multiple sclerosis patients than in controls. TRBV5-6, TRBV5-1 and TRBV20-1 were among several TRBV segments more frequent in patients than controls.

Unique molecular identifiers were present in the TCR beta cDNA libraries. In TCRdb, the PCR reads were re-called with MiXCR into one record per CDR3 protein. Here the sample spans about half a million distinct CDR3 sequences, roughly 45% being singletons. V was pared by 0 bases and J by 0 bases, with 8 bases between. The CDR3 loop spans 16 amino acids. To note about this clonotype: What it binds is not known.

The rearrangement joins TRBV12-3 or TRBV12-4 to TRBJ2-2, with D possibly matching TRBD1 (5 bases). This receptor was obtained from a girl between 10 and 17 years old with multiple sclerosis. Sample: blood. CDR3 amino acids: CASSLAGRTNTGELFF. The CDR3 DNA sequence: TGTGCCAGCAGTTTAGCGGGGCGGACGAACACCGGGGAGCTGTTTTTT.